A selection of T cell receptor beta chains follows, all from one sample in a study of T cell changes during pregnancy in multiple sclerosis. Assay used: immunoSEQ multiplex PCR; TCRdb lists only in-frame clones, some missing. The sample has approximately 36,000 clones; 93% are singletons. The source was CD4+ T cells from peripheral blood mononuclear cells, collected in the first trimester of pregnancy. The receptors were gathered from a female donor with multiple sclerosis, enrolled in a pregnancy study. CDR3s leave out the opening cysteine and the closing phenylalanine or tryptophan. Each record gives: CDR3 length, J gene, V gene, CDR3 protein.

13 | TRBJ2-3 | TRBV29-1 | SVEDNRGRPDTQY
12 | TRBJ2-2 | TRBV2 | ASRTSRNTGELF
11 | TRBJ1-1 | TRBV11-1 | ASSYRANTEAF
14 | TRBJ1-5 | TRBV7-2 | ASSGRGQGASQPQH
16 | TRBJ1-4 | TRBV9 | ASSVGGFRTATNEKLF
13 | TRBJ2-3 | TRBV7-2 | ASSLVRATTDTQY
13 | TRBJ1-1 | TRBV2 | AGGKQGPLNTEAF
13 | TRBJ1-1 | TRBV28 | ASSKPTGARTEAF
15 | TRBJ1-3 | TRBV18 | ASSGRFLTSSGNTIY
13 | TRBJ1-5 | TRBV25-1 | ASSEYRTGFQPQH
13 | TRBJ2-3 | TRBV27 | ASSLSAGATDTQY
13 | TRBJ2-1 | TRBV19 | ASSLIAASYNEQF
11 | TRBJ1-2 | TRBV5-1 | ASSGQDRGGYT
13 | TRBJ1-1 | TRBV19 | ASSIARGGNTEAF
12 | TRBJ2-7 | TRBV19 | ASRDRGSSYEQY
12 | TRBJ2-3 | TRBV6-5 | ASSYGASTDTQY
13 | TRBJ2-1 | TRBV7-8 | ATRLAVSSYNEQF
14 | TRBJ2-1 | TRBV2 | ASIAGIGQGYNEQF
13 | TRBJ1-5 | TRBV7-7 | ASSLEQGCNQPQH
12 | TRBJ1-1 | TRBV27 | ASSLNRWDTEAF
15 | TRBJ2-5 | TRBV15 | ATSRDRASGNKETQY
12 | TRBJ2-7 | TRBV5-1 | ASSFQGPGYEQY
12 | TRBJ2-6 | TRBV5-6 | ASSLYSGANVLT
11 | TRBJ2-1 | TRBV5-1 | ASRQLTSSGQF
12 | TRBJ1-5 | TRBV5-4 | ASSQGTGDQPQH
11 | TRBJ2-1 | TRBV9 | ASSVFSENEQF
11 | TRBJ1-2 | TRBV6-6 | ASSRGPSYGYT
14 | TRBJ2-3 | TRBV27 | ASSLKGDRGSDTQY
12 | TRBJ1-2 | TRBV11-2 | ASSLGTANYGYT
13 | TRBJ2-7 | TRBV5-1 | ASSLGLFLSYEQY
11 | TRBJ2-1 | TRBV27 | ASGSTRGNEQF
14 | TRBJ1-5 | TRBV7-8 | ASSLWSGVGDQPQH
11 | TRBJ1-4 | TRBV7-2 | ASSQQEGEKLF
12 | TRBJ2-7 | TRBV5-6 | ASSRTLLGYEQY
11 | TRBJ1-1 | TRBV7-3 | ASSRDKNTEAF